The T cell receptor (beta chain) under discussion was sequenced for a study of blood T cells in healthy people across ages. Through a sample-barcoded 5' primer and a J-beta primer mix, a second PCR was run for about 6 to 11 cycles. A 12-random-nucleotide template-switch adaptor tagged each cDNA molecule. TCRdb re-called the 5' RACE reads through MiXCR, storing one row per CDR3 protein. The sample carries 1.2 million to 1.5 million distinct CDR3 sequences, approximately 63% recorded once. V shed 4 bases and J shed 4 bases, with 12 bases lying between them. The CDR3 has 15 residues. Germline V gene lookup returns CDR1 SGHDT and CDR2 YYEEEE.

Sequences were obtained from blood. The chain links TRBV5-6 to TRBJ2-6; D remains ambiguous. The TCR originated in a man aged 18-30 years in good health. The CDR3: CASSMGISGANVLTF. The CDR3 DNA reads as TGTGCCAGCAGCATGGGGATTAGCGGGGCCAACGTCCTGACTTTC.